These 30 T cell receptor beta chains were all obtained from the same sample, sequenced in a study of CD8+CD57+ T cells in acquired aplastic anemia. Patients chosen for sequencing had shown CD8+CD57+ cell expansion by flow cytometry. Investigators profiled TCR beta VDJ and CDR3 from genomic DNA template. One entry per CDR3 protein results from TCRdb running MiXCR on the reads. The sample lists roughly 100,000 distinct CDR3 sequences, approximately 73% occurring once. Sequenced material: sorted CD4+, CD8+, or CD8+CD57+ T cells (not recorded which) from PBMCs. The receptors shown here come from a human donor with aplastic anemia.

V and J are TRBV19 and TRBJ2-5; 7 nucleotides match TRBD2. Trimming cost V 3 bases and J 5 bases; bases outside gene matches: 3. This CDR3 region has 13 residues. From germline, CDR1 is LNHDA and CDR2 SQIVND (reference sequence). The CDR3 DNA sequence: TGTGCCAGTAGTATGCGGGAGCGGGAGACCCAGTACTTC. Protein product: CASSMRERETQYF.

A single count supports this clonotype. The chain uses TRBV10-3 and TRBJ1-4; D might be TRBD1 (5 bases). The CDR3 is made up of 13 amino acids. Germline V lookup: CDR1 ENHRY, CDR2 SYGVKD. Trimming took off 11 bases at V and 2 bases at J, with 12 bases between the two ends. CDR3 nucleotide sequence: TGTGCCTCTAAGCCAGGGACTAATGAAAAACTGTTTTTT. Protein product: CASKPGTNEKLFF.

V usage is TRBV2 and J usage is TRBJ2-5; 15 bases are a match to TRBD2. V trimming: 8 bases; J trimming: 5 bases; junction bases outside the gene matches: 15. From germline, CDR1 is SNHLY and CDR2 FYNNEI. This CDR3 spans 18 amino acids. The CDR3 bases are TGTGCCAGCGATAAAAACCCAGGGACTAGCGGGGGGCGGGAGACCCAGTACTTC. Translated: CASDKNPGTSGGRETQYF.

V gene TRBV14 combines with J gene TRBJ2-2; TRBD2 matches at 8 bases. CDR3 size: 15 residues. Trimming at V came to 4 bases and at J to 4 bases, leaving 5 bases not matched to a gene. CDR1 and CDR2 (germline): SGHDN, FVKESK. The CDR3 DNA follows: TGTGCCAGCAGCCCCCGACTAGCGAGCACCGGGGAGCTGTTTTTT. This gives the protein CASSPRLASTGELFF. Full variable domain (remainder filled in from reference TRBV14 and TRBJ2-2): EAGVTQFPSHSVIEKGQTVTLRCDPISGHDNLYWYRRVMGKEIKFLLHFVKESKQDESGMPNNRFLAERTGGTYSTLKVQPAELEDSGVYFCASSPRLASTGELFFGEGSRLTVL.

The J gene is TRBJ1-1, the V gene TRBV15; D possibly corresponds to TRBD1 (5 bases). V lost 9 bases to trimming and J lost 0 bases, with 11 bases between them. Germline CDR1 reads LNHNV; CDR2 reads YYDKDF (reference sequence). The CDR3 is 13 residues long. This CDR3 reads CATGPRVNTEAFF. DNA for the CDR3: TGTGCCACAGGACCCAGGGTGAACACTGAAGCTTTCTTT.

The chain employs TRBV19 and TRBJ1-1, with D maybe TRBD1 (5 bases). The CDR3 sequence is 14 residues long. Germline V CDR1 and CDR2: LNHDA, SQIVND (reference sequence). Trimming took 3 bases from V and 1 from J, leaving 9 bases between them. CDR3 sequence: CASSIQGGNTEAFF. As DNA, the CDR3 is TGTGCCAGTAGTATCCAGGGAGGGAACACTGAAGCTTTCTTT.

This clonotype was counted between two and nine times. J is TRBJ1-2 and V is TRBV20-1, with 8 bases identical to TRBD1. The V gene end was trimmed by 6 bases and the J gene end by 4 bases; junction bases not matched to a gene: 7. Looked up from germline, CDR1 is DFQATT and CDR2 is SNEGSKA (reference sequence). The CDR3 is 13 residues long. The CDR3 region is CSASTTGGYGYTF. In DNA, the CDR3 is TGCAGTGCGTCAACCACAGGGGGCTATGGCTACACCTTC.

The CDR3 here is CASSESRGTGGTEAFF. CDR3 coding DNA: TGCGCCAGCAGTGAGAGTAGGGGGACAGGGGGCACTGAAGCTTTCTTT. The genes are TRBV10-2 and TRBJ1-1, with TRBD1 identical over 11 bases. Germline CDR1 is WSHSY and CDR2 is SAAADI. The CDR3 consists of 16 residues. The J segment lost 4 bases and the V segment lost 2 bases, leaving 6 bases of the junction unmatched.

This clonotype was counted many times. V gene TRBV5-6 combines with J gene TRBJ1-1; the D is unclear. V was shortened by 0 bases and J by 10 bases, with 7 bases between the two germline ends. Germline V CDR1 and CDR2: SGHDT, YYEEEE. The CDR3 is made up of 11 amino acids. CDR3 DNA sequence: TGTGCCAGCAGCTTGGGGGATGGAGCTTTCTTT. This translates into CASSLGDGAFF.

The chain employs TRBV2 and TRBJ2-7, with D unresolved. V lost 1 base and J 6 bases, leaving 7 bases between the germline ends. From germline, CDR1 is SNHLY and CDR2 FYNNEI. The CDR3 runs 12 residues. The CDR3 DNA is TGTGCCAGCAGTGAAGTTTTCCGCGAGCAGTACTTC. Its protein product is CASSEVFREQYF. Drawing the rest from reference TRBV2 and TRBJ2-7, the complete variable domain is EPEVTQTPSHQVTQMGQEVILRCVPISNHLYFYWYRQILGQKVEFLVSFYNNEISEKSEIFDDQFSVERPDGSNFTLKIRSTKLEDSAMYFCASSEVFREQYFGPGTRLTVT.

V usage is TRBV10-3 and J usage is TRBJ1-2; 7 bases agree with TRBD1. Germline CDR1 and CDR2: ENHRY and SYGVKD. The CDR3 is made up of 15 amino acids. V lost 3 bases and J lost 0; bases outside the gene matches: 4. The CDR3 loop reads CAISDQGTANYGYTF. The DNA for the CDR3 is TGTGCCATCAGTGACCAGGGGACAGCTAACTATGGCTACACCTTC.

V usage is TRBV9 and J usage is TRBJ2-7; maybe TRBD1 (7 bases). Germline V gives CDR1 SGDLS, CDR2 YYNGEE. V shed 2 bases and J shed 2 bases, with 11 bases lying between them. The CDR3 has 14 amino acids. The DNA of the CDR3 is TGTGCCAGCAGCGTTGACAGGGAGGCCTACGAGCAGTACTTC. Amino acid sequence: CASSVDREAYEQYF.

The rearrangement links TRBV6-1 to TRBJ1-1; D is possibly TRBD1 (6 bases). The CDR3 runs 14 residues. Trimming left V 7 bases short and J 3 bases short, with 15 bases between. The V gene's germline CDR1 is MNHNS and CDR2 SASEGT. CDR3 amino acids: CASIGRGSHTEAFF. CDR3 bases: TGTGCCAGCATTGGCAGGGGCTCCCACACTGAAGCTTTCTTT.

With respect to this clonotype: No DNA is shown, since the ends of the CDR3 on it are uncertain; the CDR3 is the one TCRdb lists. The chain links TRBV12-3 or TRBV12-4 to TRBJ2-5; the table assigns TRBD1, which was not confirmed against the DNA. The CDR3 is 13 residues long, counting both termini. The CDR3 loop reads CASSSSGEETQYF.

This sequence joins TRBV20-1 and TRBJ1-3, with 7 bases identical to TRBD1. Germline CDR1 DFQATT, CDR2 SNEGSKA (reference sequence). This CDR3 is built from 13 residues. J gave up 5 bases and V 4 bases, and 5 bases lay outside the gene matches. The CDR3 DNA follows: TGCAGTGCTACCGGGACAGTAAGAAACACCATATATTTT. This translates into CSATGTVRNTIYF.

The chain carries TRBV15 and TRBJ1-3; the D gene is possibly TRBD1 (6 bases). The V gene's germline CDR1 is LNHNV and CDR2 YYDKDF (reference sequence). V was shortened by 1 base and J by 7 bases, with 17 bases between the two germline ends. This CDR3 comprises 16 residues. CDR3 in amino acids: CATSRGQTGPLNTIYF. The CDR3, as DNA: TGTGCCACCAGCAGAGGTCAGACAGGACCCTTGAACACCATATATTTT.

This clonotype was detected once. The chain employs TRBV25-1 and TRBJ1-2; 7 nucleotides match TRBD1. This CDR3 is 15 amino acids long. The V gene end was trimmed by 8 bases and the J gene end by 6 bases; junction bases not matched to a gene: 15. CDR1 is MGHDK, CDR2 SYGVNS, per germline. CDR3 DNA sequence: TGTGCCAGCCAGCCCTTAGTGGGACAGTACCATGGCTACACCTTC. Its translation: CASQPLVGQYHGYTF.

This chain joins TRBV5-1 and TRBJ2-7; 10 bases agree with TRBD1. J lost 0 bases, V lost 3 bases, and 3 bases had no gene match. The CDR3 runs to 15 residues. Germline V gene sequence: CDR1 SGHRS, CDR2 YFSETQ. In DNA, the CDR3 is TGCGCCAGCAGCTGGGGACAGGGGAACTCCTACGAGCAGTACTTC. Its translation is CASSWGQGNSYEQYF.

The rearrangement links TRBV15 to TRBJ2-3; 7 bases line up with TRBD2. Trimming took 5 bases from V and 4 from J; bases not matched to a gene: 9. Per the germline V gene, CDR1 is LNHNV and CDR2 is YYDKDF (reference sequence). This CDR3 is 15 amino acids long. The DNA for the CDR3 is TGTGCCACCAGCGGGTTGGGAGGGGCGGCAGATACGCAGTATTTT. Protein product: CATSGLGGAADTQYF.

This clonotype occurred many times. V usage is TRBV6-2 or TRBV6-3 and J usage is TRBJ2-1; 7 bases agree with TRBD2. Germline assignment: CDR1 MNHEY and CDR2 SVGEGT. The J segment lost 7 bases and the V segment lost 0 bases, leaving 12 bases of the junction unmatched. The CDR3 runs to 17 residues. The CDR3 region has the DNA TGTGCCAGCAGTTACTCTGTGCGGGAGTGGTCTCGGAATGAGCAGTTCTTC. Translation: CASSYSVREWSRNEQFF.

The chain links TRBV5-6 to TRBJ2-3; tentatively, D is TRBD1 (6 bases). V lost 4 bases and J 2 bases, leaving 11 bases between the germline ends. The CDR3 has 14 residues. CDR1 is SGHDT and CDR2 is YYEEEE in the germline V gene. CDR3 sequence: CASSPRQATDTQYF. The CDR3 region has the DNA TGTGCCAGCAGCCCTCGACAGGCCACAGATACGCAGTATTTT.

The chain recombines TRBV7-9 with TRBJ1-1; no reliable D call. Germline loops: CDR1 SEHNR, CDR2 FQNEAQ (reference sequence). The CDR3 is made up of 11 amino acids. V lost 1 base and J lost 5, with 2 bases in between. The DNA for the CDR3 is TGTGCCAGCAGCTTAGAGACTGAAGCTTTCTTT. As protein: CASSLETEAFF.

This chain's CDR3 is CASSEGTIYF. The CDR3 DNA sequence: TGTGCCAGCAGTGAAGGAACCATATATTTT. This chain connects TRBV2 to TRBJ1-3; unclear D gene. V was pared by 1 base and J by 10 bases, with 2 bases between. CDR1 is SNHLY, CDR2 FYNNEI, per germline. The CDR3 spans 10 residues. Using reference TRBV2 and TRBJ1-3 for the parts outside the CDR3, the full variable domain is EPEVTQTPSHQVTQMGQEVILRCVPISNHLYFYWYRQILGQKVEFLVSFYNNEISEKSEIFDDQFSVERPDGSNFTLKIRSTKLEDSAMYFCASSEGTIYFGEGSWLTVV.

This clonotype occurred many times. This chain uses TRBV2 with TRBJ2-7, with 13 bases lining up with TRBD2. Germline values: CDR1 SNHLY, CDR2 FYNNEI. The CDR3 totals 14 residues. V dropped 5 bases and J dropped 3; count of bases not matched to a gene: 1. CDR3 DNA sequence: TGTGCCAGCAGTACTAGCGGGAGGGGCTACGAGCAGTACTTC. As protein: CASSTSGRGYEQYF.

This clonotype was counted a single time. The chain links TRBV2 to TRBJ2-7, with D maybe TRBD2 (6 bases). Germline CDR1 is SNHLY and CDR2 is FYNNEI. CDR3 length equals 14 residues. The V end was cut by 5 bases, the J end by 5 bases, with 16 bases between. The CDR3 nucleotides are TGTGCCAGCAGTTCGACGGGAGTTTTACACGAGCAGTACTTC. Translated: CASSSTGVLHEQYF.

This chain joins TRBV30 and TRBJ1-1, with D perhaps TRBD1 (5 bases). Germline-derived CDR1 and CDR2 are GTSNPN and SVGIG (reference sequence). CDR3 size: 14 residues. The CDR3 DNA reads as TGTGCTGGGGGAGGGTGGGGCATGAACACTGAAGCTTTCTTT. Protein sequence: CAGGGWGMNTEAFF.

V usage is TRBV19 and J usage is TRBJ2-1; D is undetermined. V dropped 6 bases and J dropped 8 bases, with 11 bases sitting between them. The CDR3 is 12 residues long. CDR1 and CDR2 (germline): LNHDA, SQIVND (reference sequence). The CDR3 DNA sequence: TGTGCCAGTAGCGACGAATACGATGAGCAGTTCTTC. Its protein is CASSDEYDEQFF.

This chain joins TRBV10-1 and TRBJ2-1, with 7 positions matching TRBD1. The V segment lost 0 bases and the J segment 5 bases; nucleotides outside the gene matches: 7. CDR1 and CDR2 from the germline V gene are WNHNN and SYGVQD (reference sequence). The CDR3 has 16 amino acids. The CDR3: CASSESGKGAHNEQFF. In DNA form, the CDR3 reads TGCGCCAGCAGTGAGTCGGGGAAGGGGGCCCACAATGAGCAGTTCTTC.

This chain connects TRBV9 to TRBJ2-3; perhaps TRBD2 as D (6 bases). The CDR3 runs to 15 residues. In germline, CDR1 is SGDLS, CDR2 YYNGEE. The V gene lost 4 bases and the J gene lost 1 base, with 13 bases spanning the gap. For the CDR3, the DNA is TGTGCCAGCAGCACCAGGGACTCTCGCACAGATACGCAGTATTTT. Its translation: CASSTRDSRTDTQYF.

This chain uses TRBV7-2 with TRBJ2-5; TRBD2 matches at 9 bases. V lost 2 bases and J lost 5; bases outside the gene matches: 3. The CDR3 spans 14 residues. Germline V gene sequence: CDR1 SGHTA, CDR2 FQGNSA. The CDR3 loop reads CASSLLAGGETQYF. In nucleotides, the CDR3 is TGTGCCAGCAGCTTATTGGCGGGAGGGGAGACCCAGTACTTC.